The T cell receptor beta chain described here comes from a study of blood T cells in healthy people across ages (dated by TCRdb to between 2014 and 2017). About the investigation overall: Template switching captured roughly one uniquely barcoded TCR beta cDNA molecule per two T cells in model experiments. For two donors (one aged 18 to 30 and one aged 80 or older), the study analyzed two additional independent replicas of 1 million unique cDNA reads from the same blood draw. To avoid experimental bias, donors of different ages were spread randomly across the sequencing lanes. Age-related changes in TCR beta repertoire diversity were measured in the study by deep sequencing normalized with unique cDNA molecular identifiers. Donors were grouped into four age groups: young (average approximately 16 years), middle-aged (around 39), aged (62) and long-lived (around 80). Study-wide findings and limitations: Bulk unsorted PBMC profiling prevented conclusive comparison of naive and antigen-experienced compartments. Observed TCR beta diversity per million T cells fell roughly linearly with age, and a significant reduction was already apparent by age roughly 40. Total diversity estimates from one million sequenced T cells were considered lower bounds and underestimates. There was a strong correlation between observed TCR beta diversity and the percentage of naive T cells measured by flow cytometry. Because the CMV infection status of the donors was unknown, age-related changes in expanded clonotypes may potentially have been confounded. Compared with the aged group, more naive CD4+ T cells, fewer expanded clones and increased TCR diversity were shown by the long-lived group, suggesting age selection.

Systemically healthy Caucasian individuals from Russia, 39 in total and aged about 6 to 95 years, were included as donors. Each donor gave 9 to 10 milliliters of peripheral blood, collected into EDTA-treated Vacutainer tubes. Ficoll-Paque density-gradient centrifugation was used to isolate PBMCs, with at least 7 million per sample. Total RNA, at least 6 micrograms per sample, was extracted from PBMCs with Trizol reagent. The percentages of naive CD45RAhigh/CD27high T cells were determined by flow cytometry on a PBMC aliquot from every donor. The receptor library was made with 5' RACE. The sequencer was an Illumina HiSeq 2500. A second PCR of roughly 6 to 11 cycles was run with a J-beta primer mix and a sample-barcoded 5' primer. A template-switch 5' adaptor carrying 12 random nucleotides introduced a unique molecular identifier onto each TCR beta cDNA molecule. Each sample yielded at least 2.5 million CDR3-containing paired-end reads. The Mint cDNA synthesis kit, primed by a TRBC-specific oligonucleotide, was used to synthesize first-strand cDNA from all RNA. Following uracil-DNA glycosylase treatment, a first 18-cycle PCR with universal primers M1SS and BC2_uni_R was performed on all cDNA. As for the authors' bioinformatics: For normalization, 1 million high-quality reads, each with a distinct molecular identifier, were randomly selected from each sample. Instead of being binned into consensus sequences, reads that shared molecular identifiers were thrown out. CDR3 identification, clonotype clustering and error correction used MiTCR with a Q25 quality threshold and the strictest error-elimination algorithm. A nonparametric unseen species model with Euler transformation was used to estimate a lower bound on total TCR beta diversity. Using fastp at Q25 and MiXCR, TCRdb reprocessed the public reads and kept productive beta chains. One record per CDR3 amino acid sequence lists the most common genes and DNA. TCRdb assigned the V and J calls; the authors' analysis was not used. In this sample the table shows hundreds of thousands of distinct CDR3 sequences, roughly 50% of which occur a single time. Together, the top ten hold about 20% of the sample.

CDR1 and CDR2 (MRHNA, SNTAGT) derive from the germline V gene. The CDR3 goes from the cysteine to the phenylalanine over 16 residues. CDR3 DNA only is kept here, 48 bases in frame from base 1. V is clipped by 3 bases and J by 5 bases, and the sequence between their germline boundaries is 16 bases long. About this clonotype: Its cognate antigen has yet to be identified. No much larger clone exists at a distance of one base, and base qualities are not known.

Sample: blood. The TCR originated in a man aged 25 to 40 in good health. The chain is made from TRBV6-4 and TRBJ2-2; no D gene can be assigned with confidence. In nucleotides, the sequence is TGTGCCAGCAGTGAAGAGGTAGCCCTGGGAACCGGGGAGCTGTTTTTT. This is translated as CASSEEVALGTGELFF.